Reported below is one T cell receptor (beta chain). CDR1 is SGHRS and CDR2 is YFSETQ in the germline V gene. The CDR3 length is 14 residues. V lost 1 base to trimming and J lost 2 bases, with 9 bases between them. The data are from a study of T cell changes during pregnancy in multiple sclerosis. The repertoire was sequenced with immunoSEQ multiplex PCR; TCRdb's copy has only in-frame clones and lacks some. This sample has roughly 110,000 clones, with 92% found just once. The clonotype was recovered from a female donor with multiple sclerosis, enrolled in a pregnancy study. V gene TRBV5-1 combines with J gene TRBJ2-5; D gene ambiguous. The material was peripheral blood, obtained in the third trimester of pregnancy. The CDR3 region has the DNA TGCGCCAGCAGCTTGTTATTCAGGCAAGAGACCCAGTACTTC. It specifies CASSLLFRQETQYF.